These 32 T cell receptor beta chains were all obtained from the same sample, sequenced in a study of blood T cell repertoires in COVID-19. The method was immunoSEQ multiplex PCR; TCRdb's version includes in-frame clones alone and lacks a portion of them. The sample includes roughly 160,000 clones, 83% seen only once; the top ten take roughly 2%. The sample was peripheral blood. The receptors stem from a woman older than 75 with acute or convalescent COVID-19.

A few counts support this clone. The chain is built from TRBV10-3 and TRBJ1-6, with TRBD1 matching 8 bases. The CDR3 is 14 residues long. The germline V gene encodes CDR1 ENHRY and CDR2 SYGVKD. V lost 0 bases and J lost 15; bases outside the gene matches: 7. Here the CDR3 reads CAISESGQVQILHF. DNA for the CDR3: TGTGCCATCAGTGAGTCGGGACAGGTACAAATCCTCCACTTT.

The chain employs TRBV4-3 and TRBJ1-4, with 10 bases aligning to TRBD1. This CDR3 comprises 18 residues. Germline-derived CDR1 and CDR2 are LGHNA and YSLEER. The V and J ends lost 0 bases and 4 bases, in that order; junction bases with no gene match: 8. The CDR3 bases are TGCGCCAGCAGCCAAGACCTAGACAGGGGGCTCAATAATGAAAAACTGTTTTTT. Amino acids: CASSQDLDRGLNNEKLFF.

The rearrangement joins TRBV23-1 to TRBJ1-1, with a tentative D call TRBD1 (5 bases). TRBV23-1 is marked as an open reading frame, function uncertain. The V gene lost 2 bases and the J gene lost 1 base, with 14 bases spanning the gap. This CDR3 is built from 16 residues. The CDR3 sequence is CASSQPGGTSNTEAFF. As DNA, the CDR3 is TGCGCCAGCAGTCAACCTGGAGGGACTTCGAACACTGAAGCTTTCTTT.

The rearrangement links TRBV6-2 or TRBV6-3 to TRBJ2-7; D is ambiguous. Germline assignment: CDR1 MNHEY and CDR2 SVGEGT. The CDR3 covers 13 residues. V shed 2 bases and J shed 4 bases, with 9 bases lying between them. The CDR3 region is CASSYPQAYEQYF. CDR3 nucleotides: TGTGCCAGCAGTTACCCCCAGGCGTACGAGCAGTACTTC.

In this sample, this clone turned up once. The chain has TRBV6-5 and TRBJ1-1, with 9 positions matching TRBD1. The CDR3 runs to 15 residues. Trimming at V came to 2 bases and at J to 5 bases, leaving 6 bases not matched to a gene. The germline gives CDR1 MNHEY, CDR2 SVGAGI. CDR3 protein: CASSYHGQGKTEAFF. CDR3 nucleotides: TGTGCCAGCAGTTACCATGGACAGGGGAAGACTGAAGCTTTCTTT.

The V call is TRBV5-6, the J call TRBJ2-1; 8 bases align to TRBD1. Losses at the gene ends were 4 bases for V and 7 bases for J; bases not matched to a gene: 13. Germline V gives CDR1 SGHDT, CDR2 YYEEEE. This CDR3 comprises 16 residues. DNA for the CDR3: TGTGCCAGCAGCCTTCTTTCCCGGGACAGGATTAATGAGCAGTTCTTC. It specifies CASSLLSRDRINEQFF.

This chain joins TRBV24-1 and TRBJ2-1; D ambiguous. The V gene's germline CDR1 is KGHDR and CDR2 SFDVKD. The germline V and J ends were trimmed by 8 bases and 1 base, with 14 bases remaining between them. The CDR3 contains 15 residues. CDR3 in DNA: TGTGCCACCACTCGCCGCCACACATCCTACAATGAGCAGTTCTTC. Its protein product is CATTRRHTSYNEQFF.

V is TRBV18 and J is TRBJ2-7; 9 nucleotides agree with TRBD1. Germline trimming cut 2 bases from V and 7 bases from J; bases unmatched to any gene: 9. CDR1 is KGHSH, CDR2 LQKENI, per germline. The CDR3 consists of 15 residues. CDR3 sequence (DNA): TGTGCCAGCTCACCATTAGGGACAGGGAACCGGGAGCAGTACTTC. Protein sequence: CASSPLGTGNREQYF.

CDR3 amino acids: CASSLAGDLNTEAFF. The CDR3 bases are TGTGCCAGCAGCTTAGCGGGAGATCTGAACACTGAAGCTTTCTTT. This chain uses TRBV7-9 with TRBJ1-1, with D unresolved. The CDR3 is made up of 15 amino acids. Trimming took 0 bases from V and 0 from J, leaving 8 bases between them. CDR1 and CDR2 from the germline V gene are SEHNR and FQNEAQ (reference sequence).

A single count supports this clone. V is TRBV3-1 (or the pseudogene TRBV3-2) and J is TRBJ2-7, with TRBD2 as a possible D gene (7 bases). V shed 4 bases and J shed 3 bases, with 16 bases lying between them. The length of the CDR3 is 15 residues. Per germline, CDR1 LGHDT and CDR2 YNNKEL (reference sequence). The CDR3 sequence: CASSPLGGGSYEQYF. DNA of the CDR3: TGTGCCAGCAGCCCCTTAGGGGGGGGGAGCTACGAGCAGTACTTC.

This rearrangement joins TRBV20-1 to TRBJ2-7; D is undetermined. CDR3 length: 11 residues. Germline loops: CDR1 DFQATT, CDR2 SNEGSKA (reference sequence). V lost 1 base and J 9 bases, leaving 10 bases between the germline ends. This CDR3 reads CSARGPPGQYF. The CDR3, as DNA: TGCAGTGCTAGAGGTCCACCAGGGCAGTACTTC.

This clone was seen only once. The chain carries TRBV13 and TRBJ1-1; TRBD1 aligns across 9 bases. V was clipped by 4 bases and J by 10 bases; unmatched bases: 4. Germline assignment: CDR1 PRHDT and CDR2 FYEKMQ (reference sequence). The CDR3 extends over 12 amino acids. CDR3 bases: TGTGCCAGCAGCTCTCCGGGACAGGGAGCTTTCTTT. Encoded protein: CASSSPGQGAFF.

The chain carries TRBV5-5 and TRBJ2-3, with D uncertain. The CDR3 has 11 amino acids. Germline CDR1 SGHKS, CDR2 YYEKEE (reference sequence). V was pared by 5 bases and J by 6 bases, with 7 bases between. The CDR3 DNA reads as TGTGCCAGCAGTCTTGGCGATACGCAGTATTTT. As protein: CASSLGDTQYF.

The CDR3 protein is CASSWDKDSSGANVLTF. In nucleotides, the CDR3 is TGTGCCAGCAGCTGGGACAAGGACAGCTCTGGGGCCAACGTCCTGACTTTC. The chain recombines TRBV5-6 with TRBJ2-6, with D maybe TRBD1 (6 bases). Trimming took off 3 bases at V and 0 bases at J, with 13 bases between the two ends. CDR1 is SGHDT and CDR2 is YYEEEE in the germline V gene. This CDR3 is built from 17 residues.

The V gene is TRBV2, the J gene TRBJ2-1; no definite D call. The germline CDR1 and CDR2 sequences are SNHLY and FYNNEI. Trimming took 5 bases from V and 0 from J, leaving 8 bases between them. This CDR3 spans 14 amino acids. Written as DNA, the CDR3 is TGTGCCAGCAGTAAGACAAGCTCCTACAATGAGCAGTTCTTC. Protein: CASSKTSSYNEQFF.

The chain couples TRBV19 to TRBJ1-2; the D gene is possibly TRBD1 (6 bases). The V end lost 5 bases, the J end lost 6 bases, and 22 bases lay between the germline ends. The length of the CDR3 is 16 residues. The germline CDR1 and CDR2 sequences are LNHDA and SQIVND (reference sequence). CDR3 bases: TGTGCCAGTAGTGAGCAGGGGAATATAAGGGGGAATGGCTACACCTTC. As protein: CASSEQGNIRGNGYTF.

J is TRBJ2-7 and V is TRBV5-6; 7 bases align to TRBD1. Germline-derived CDR1 and CDR2 are SGHDT and YYEEEE. The trim removed 2 bases at V and 1 base at J, leaving 9 bases unmatched. The CDR3 covers 16 residues. CDR3 coding DNA: TGTGCCAGCAGCTTCCTCTCCGCGACAGGGTCCTACGAGCAGTACTTC. Protein product: CASSFLSATGSYEQYF.

J is TRBJ2-3 and V is TRBV6-4; 10 bases are a match to TRBD1. Germline V gene sequence: CDR1 MRHNA, CDR2 SNTAGT. CDR3 length: 15 amino acids. V was pared by 8 bases and J by 4 bases, with 9 bases of the junction left unmatched. In DNA form, the CDR3 reads TGTGCCAGCGATACAGGGACAGGGGACCCAGATACGCAGTATTTT. Protein sequence: CASDTGTGDPDTQYF.

The rearrangement links TRBV11-2 to TRBJ1-2; no reliable D call. CDR3 size: 14 residues. Germline loops: CDR1 SGHAT, CDR2 FQNNGV. Trimming took 2 bases from V and 8 from J, leaving 15 bases between them. The CDR3 region has the DNA TGTGCCAGCAGCTTAATCAAGGACTCCGCAGGCTACACCTTC. This encodes CASSLIKDSAGYTF.

V gene TRBV27 combines with J gene TRBJ1-1, with a weak D call TRBD1 (5 bases). Germline CDR1 reads MNHEY; CDR2 reads SMNVEV (reference sequence). There are 16 residues in the CDR3. Trimming removed 7 bases at V and 5 bases at J, with 23 bases between. The CDR3 region is CASIDRDGGGGTEAFF. The CDR3 DNA reads TGTGCCAGCATAGATCGTGACGGGGGAGGTGGGACTGAAGCTTTCTTT.

V gene TRBV7-9 combines with J gene TRBJ2-1; 7 bases map to TRBD2. The CDR3 covers 15 residues. Germline lookup yields CDR1 SEHNR and CDR2 FQNEAQ (reference sequence). After removal of 0 bases from V and 7 bases from J, the junction contained 6 bases not matched to a gene. Here the CDR3 DNA reads TGTGCCAGCAGCTTAGCGGGAGTGGGGGGGAATGAGCAGTTCTTC. Its translation is CASSLAGVGGNEQFF.

The V and J genes are TRBV5-8 and TRBJ1-6; no reliable D call. Germline CDR1 is SGHTS and CDR2 is YDEGEE. Trimming cost V 2 bases and J 0 bases, with 9 bases left between them. The length of the CDR3 is 16 residues. The DNA of the CDR3 is TGTGCCAGCAGCTTTACTAGGCTCTCCTATAATTCACCCCTCCACTTT. Translated: CASSFTRLSYNSPLHF. The whole variable domain, remainder taken from reference TRBV5-8 and TRBJ1-6, is EAGVTQSPTHLIKTRGQQATLRCSPISGHTSVYWYQQALGLGLQFLLWYDEGEERNRGNFPPRFSGRQFPNYSSELNVNALELEDSALYLCASSFTRLSYNSPLHFGNGTRLTVT.

DNA for the CDR3: TGTGCCAGTAGTATACAGATGAATCAGCCCCAGCATTTT. It specifies CASSIQMNQPQHF. The chain links TRBV19 to TRBJ1-5; D unresolved. From germline, CDR1 is LNHDA and CDR2 SQIVND (reference sequence). The germline V and J ends were trimmed by 2 bases and 4 bases, with 6 bases remaining between them. The CDR3 loop spans 13 amino acids. Supplemented by reference TRBV19 and TRBJ1-5, the full variable domain reads DGGITQSPKYLFRKEGQNVTLSCEQNLNHDAMYWYRQDPGQGLRLIYYSQIVNDFQKGDIAEGYSVSREKKESFPLTVTSAQKNPTAFYLCASSIQMNQPQHFGDGTRLSIL.

The rearrangement links TRBV28 to TRBJ2-3; 10 nucleotides agree with TRBD2. The CDR3 has 16 residues. V lost 5 bases, J lost 0 bases, and 5 bases stayed unmatched. CDR1 is MDHEN and CDR2 is SYDVKM in the germline V gene. The CDR3: CASSVAGGPSTDTQYF. The CDR3, as DNA: TGTGCCAGCAGTGTAGCGGGGGGACCTAGCACAGATACGCAGTATTTT.

This clone was detected only once. The chain is built from TRBV30 and TRBJ1-6; no clear D gene. CDR1 is GTSNPN, CDR2 SVGIG, per germline (reference sequence). The CDR3 length is 15 residues. V shed 4 bases and J shed 10 bases, with 20 bases lying between them. CDR3 amino acids: CAWNREGREGSPLHF. CDR3 coding DNA: TGTGCCTGGAATAGGGAAGGGAGGGAAGGATCACCCCTCCACTTT. The complete variable domain, with remaining parts taken from reference TRBV30 and TRBJ1-6, reads SQTIHQWPATLVQPVGSPLSLECTVEGTSNPNLYWYRQAAGRGLQLLFYSVGIGQISSEVPQNLSASRPQDRQFILSSKKLLLSDSGFYLCAWNREGREGSPLHFGNGTRLTVT.

About this clone itself: The junction departs from germline at one end; a sequencing error may be responsible. The chain recombines TRBV29-1 with TRBJ2-3, with TRBD1 matching 12 bases. This CDR3 contains 16 residues. Germline V gene lookup returns CDR1 SQVTM and CDR2 ANQGSEA. CDR3 in DNA: TGCAGCGTGGAAGGGGGACAGGGGGCAGGCACAGATACGCAGTATTTT. This translates into CSVEGGQGAGTDTQYF.

This sequence joins TRBV6-2 or TRBV6-3 and TRBJ1-1; D is unclear. CDR3 length: 14 residues. Germline lookup yields CDR1 MNHEY and CDR2 SVGEGT. The V and J ends lost 2 bases and 5 bases respectively, with 12 bases between them. CDR3 loop: CASSYAGSGTEAFF. In nucleotides, the CDR3 is TGTGCCAGCAGTTACGCGGGGAGCGGAACTGAAGCTTTCTTT.

The chain carries TRBV9 and TRBJ2-1; D is perhaps TRBD1 (6 bases). Germline V gives CDR1 SGDLS, CDR2 YYNGEE. This CDR3 spans 15 amino acids. Trimming shortened V by 0 bases and J by 2 bases, and 9 bases separated the two germline ends. The CDR3 DNA reads as TGTGCCAGCAGCGTAGATGGGACACCCTACAATGAGCAGTTCTTC. This codes for CASSVDGTPYNEQFF. The whole variable domain, filled in from reference TRBV9 and TRBJ2-1, reads DSGVTQTPKHLITATGQRVTLRCSPRSGDLSVYWYQQSLDQGLQFLIQYYNGEERAKGNILERFSAQQFPDLHSELNLSSLELGDSALYFCASSVDGTPYNEQFFGPGTRLTVL.

This chain connects TRBV19 to TRBJ1-3; TRBD1 is a possible D gene (6 bases). Trimming took off 5 bases at V and 1 base at J, with 18 bases between the two ends. CDR3 length: 17 amino acids. The germline V gene has CDR1 LNHDA and CDR2 SQIVND (reference sequence). CDR3 sequence (DNA): TGTGCCAGTAGTCGACCCTCACAGGGTTTATCTGGAAACACCATATATTTT. It is translated as CASSRPSQGLSGNTIYF.

The chain is built from TRBV19 and TRBJ2-4; D is possibly TRBD2 (6 bases). The CDR3 runs to 16 residues. V was clipped by 4 bases and J by 0 bases, with 13 bases between them. Germline CDR1 LNHDA, CDR2 SQIVND (reference sequence). CDR3 region: CASSTLGGLAKNIQYF. The DNA of the CDR3 is TGTGCCAGTAGTACCCTGGGGGGACTAGCCAAAAACATTCAGTACTTC. Variable domain in full (rest from reference TRBV19 and TRBJ2-4): DGGITQSPKYLFRKEGQNVTLSCEQNLNHDAMYWYRQDPGQGLRLIYYSQIVNDFQKGDIAEGYSVSREKKESFPLTVTSAQKNPTAFYLCASSTLGGLAKNIQYFGAGTRLSVL.

This clone was picked up one time. The rearrangement uses TRBV19 and TRBJ1-3, with D perhaps TRBD1 (5 bases). This CDR3 has 16 amino acids. CDR1 is LNHDA and CDR2 is SQIVND in the germline V gene (reference sequence). V lost 6 bases and J lost 2, with 17 bases in between. The CDR3 nucleotides read TGTGCCAGTAGCACCCGGGGGGTCGGAACTGGAAACACCATATATTTT. Translated, it gives CASSTRGVGTGNTIYF.

This clone has more than one count but fewer than ten. The chain uses TRBV19 and TRBJ1-6; weak D call: TRBD1 (5 bases). Germline lookup yields CDR1 LNHDA and CDR2 SQIVND (reference sequence). The CDR3 has 13 amino acids. Trimming left V 5 bases short and J 5 bases short, with 7 bases between. For the CDR3, the DNA is TGTGCCAGTAGTTTACAGGATAATTCACCCCTCCACTTT. It encodes CASSLQDNSPLHF.